A single sample gave rise to the 24 T cell receptor beta chains below, sequenced in a study of T cell changes during pregnancy in multiple sclerosis. TCRdb's copy holds only in-frame clones and misses some; the assay was immunoSEQ multiplex PCR. The table has tens of thousands of clones, 90% to 95% seen once; the top ten hold around 7%. The sample consisted of CD8+ T cells from peripheral blood mononuclear cells, taken in the third trimester of pregnancy. The source of these receptors is a female donor with multiple sclerosis, enrolled in a pregnancy study.

This clone was detected once. The chain carries TRBV5-1 and TRBJ1-5; the D is unclear. Between the trimmed V and J ends, which lost 0 bases and 5 bases, there was a span of 15 bases. Germline CDR1 SGHRS, CDR2 YFSETQ. CDR3 length: 16 amino acids. CDR3 DNA sequence: TGCGCCAGCAGCTTGGATCGGGAAATCCGGCATCAGCCCCAGCATTTT. It yields the protein CASSLDREIRHQPQHF.

The chain has TRBV13 and TRBJ1-2; no definite D call. V was trimmed by 0 bases and J by 3 bases, leaving 8 bases between them. Germline CDR1 is PRHDT and CDR2 is FYEKMQ (reference sequence). This CDR3 is built from 14 residues. The CDR3 loop reads CASSLGDGDYGYTF. In DNA, the CDR3 is TGTGCCAGCAGCTTAGGGGACGGGGACTATGGCTACACCTTC.

A word on this clone: A read error may produce the germline difference seen at one junction end. The chain is built from TRBV27 and TRBJ1-5; 7 bases match TRBD1. Germline CDR1 and CDR2: MNHEY and SMNVEV (reference sequence). This CDR3 has 13 amino acids. CDR3 residues: CASSEGGKQPQHF. Written as DNA, the CDR3 is TGTGCCAGCAGCGAAGGGGGCAAACAGCCCCAGCATTTT.

The chain couples TRBV18 to TRBJ2-2, with D unclear. V was clipped by 6 bases and J by 4 bases, with 18 bases between them. This CDR3 comprises 16 residues. Germline V gene sequence: CDR1 KGHSH, CDR2 LQKENI. The CDR3 DNA reads as TGTGCCAGCTCTCACGCGTCAGGAATTGGCACCGGGGAGCTGTTTTTT. Its translation: CASSHASGIGTGELFF.

The chain recombines TRBV19 with TRBJ2-7; D unresolved. V lost 4 bases and J lost 0, with 10 bases in between. This CDR3 comprises 14 residues. Germline assignment: CDR1 LNHDA and CDR2 SQIVND (reference sequence). The CDR3 DNA is TGTGCCAGTAGTAGCGGTTCTAGCTCCTACGAGCAGTACTTC. The encoded protein is CASSSGSSSYEQYF.

The chain joins TRBV19 to TRBJ1-5; unclear D gene. Germline CDR1 reads LNHDA; CDR2 reads SQIVND (reference sequence). Trimming stripped 1 base from V and 0 bases from J, with 7 bases between. The length of the CDR3 is 15 residues. The CDR3 sequence: CASSIAAYSNQPQHF. For the CDR3, the DNA is TGTGCCAGTAGTATAGCCGCCTATAGCAATCAGCCCCAGCATTTT.

The chain employs TRBV27 and TRBJ2-7; TRBD1 agrees at 7 bases. This CDR3 has 16 residues. CDR1 and CDR2 from the germline V gene are MNHEY and SMNVEV (reference sequence). J gave up 1 base and V 2 bases, and 8 bases lay outside the gene matches. As DNA, the CDR3 is TGTGCCAGCAGTTTAAGCCCCGGGACAGCTTCCTACGAGCAGTACTTC. This translates into CASSLSPGTASYEQYF.

This clone has only one observation. This chain joins TRBV7-9 and TRBJ1-2; weak D call: TRBD1 (6 bases). Per the germline V gene, CDR1 is SEHNR and CDR2 is FQNEAQ (reference sequence). The V gene lost 9 bases and the J gene lost 7 bases, with 15 bases spanning the gap. CDR3 size: 12 residues. CDR3 coding DNA: TGTGCCAGTCGTTACCGGGACATTGGCTACACCTTC. Its translation: CASRYRDIGYTF.

The gene calls are TRBV7-9 and TRBJ2-7; D unresolved. Germline CDR1 SEHNR, CDR2 FQNEAQ (reference sequence). The CDR3 has 12 residues. V lost 0 bases, J lost 4 bases, and 4 bases lay in between. CDR3 nucleotide sequence: TGTGCCAGCAGCTTAGCTCCTTACGAGCAGTACTTC. Encoded protein: CASSLAPYEQYF. Full variable domain (missing parts from reference TRBV7-9 and TRBJ2-7): DTGVSQNPRHKITKRGQNVTFRCDPISEHNRLYWYRQTLGQGPEFLTYFQNEAQLEKSRLLSDRFSAERPKGSFSTLEIQRTEQGDSAMYLCASSLAPYEQYFGPGTRLTVT.

V is TRBV20-1 and J is TRBJ1-2; D ambiguous. Germline loops: CDR1 DFQATT, CDR2 SNEGSKA (reference sequence). The CDR3 runs 11 residues. The germline V and J ends were trimmed by 4 bases and 8 bases, with 11 bases remaining between them. In DNA, the CDR3 is TGCAGTGCTACAGAGACCGGGGGCTACACCTTC. Translation gives CSATETGGYTF.

The V and J genes are TRBV27 and TRBJ2-2; possibly TRBD2 for D (5 bases). V shed 6 bases and J shed 5 bases, with 7 bases lying between them. This CDR3 is 12 amino acids long. Germline V gene data show CDR1 as MNHEY and CDR2 as SMNVEV (reference sequence). The CDR3 spells CASRGGTGELFF. DNA for the CDR3: TGTGCCAGCAGAGGCGGGACCGGGGAGCTGTTTTTT.

The chain recombines TRBV11-2 with TRBJ2-5; D might be TRBD1 (6 bases). V was shortened by 6 bases and J by 3 bases, with 17 bases between the two germline ends. The CDR3 contains 15 residues. Per the germline V gene, CDR1 is SGHAT and CDR2 is FQNNGV. CDR3 amino acids: CASSPTVGAEETQYF. The CDR3 DNA sequence: TGTGCCAGCAGTCCCACAGTGGGGGCCGAAGAGACCCAGTACTTC.

The rearrangement links TRBV27 to TRBJ2-1, with 7 bases matching TRBD2. CDR1 is MNHEY and CDR2 is SMNVEV in the germline V gene (reference sequence). The trim removed 3 bases at V and 6 bases at J, leaving 2 bases unmatched. The CDR3 sequence is 13 residues long. The CDR3 DNA follows: TGTGCCAGCAGTTTGGGGGGGGGCAATGAGCAGTTCTTC. This gives the protein CASSLGGGNEQFF.

The chain employs TRBV15 and TRBJ2-7; D is uncertain. CDR1 LNHNV and CDR2 YYDKDF come from the germline V gene (reference sequence). Trimming stripped 1 base from V and 3 bases from J, with 19 bases between. CDR3 length equals 17 residues. The CDR3, as DNA: TGTGCCACCAGCAGAGCTACCCCCGATTCTCACGACTACGAGCAGTACTTC. Translating gives CATSRATPDSHDYEQYF.

The chain's CDR3 is CSVDPGGGEQFF. The CDR3 DNA is TGCAGCGTTGATCCGGGGGGTGGTGAGCAGTTCTTC. The chain is built from TRBV29-1 and TRBJ2-1; 7 bases fit TRBD2. CDR3 length: 12 residues. Trimming at V came to 3 bases and at J to 9 bases, leaving 5 bases not matched to a gene. CDR1 and CDR2 (germline): SQVTM, ANQGSEA.

The gene calls are TRBV9 and TRBJ1-1; D not certain. Germline CDR1 and CDR2: SGDLS and YYNGEE. This CDR3 has 12 residues. V shed 5 bases and J shed 0 bases, with 5 bases lying between them. The CDR3 protein is CASSKMNTEAFF. In nucleotides, the CDR3 is TGTGCCAGCAGTAAAATGAACACTGAAGCTTTCTTT.

The genes are TRBV9 and TRBJ1-3; 7 positions match TRBD1. The V segment lost 3 bases and the J segment 10 bases; nucleotides outside the gene matches: 13. Germline assignment: CDR1 SGDLS and CDR2 YYNGEE. This CDR3 has 15 residues. CDR3 in DNA: TGTGCCAGCAGCGATGAGGGGACAGCGAGCTCGACCATATATTTT. It specifies CASSDEGTASSTIYF. Full variable domain (missing parts from reference TRBV9 and TRBJ1-3): DSGVTQTPKHLITATGQRVTLRCSPRSGDLSVYWYQQSLDQGLQFLIQYYNGEERAKGNILERFSAQQFPDLHSELNLSSLELGDSALYFCASSDEGTASSTIYFGEGSWLTVV.

V gene TRBV4-1 combines with J gene TRBJ1-1; D uncertain. Trimming pared 4 bases from V and 1 base from J, leaving 16 bases between. Germline-derived CDR1 and CDR2 are MGHRA and YSYEKL. The CDR3 consists of 16 residues. The CDR3 DNA is TGCGCCAGCAGCCCGGTGGTCGGGTTGAGGAACACTGAAGCTTTCTTT. Amino acid sequence: CASSPVVGLRNTEAFF.

The genes are TRBV9 and TRBJ2-2; 8 bases match TRBD2. Germline CDR1 and CDR2: SGDLS and YYNGEE. This CDR3 spans 14 amino acids. V was pared by 4 bases and J by 1 base, with 0 bases of the junction left unmatched. The CDR3 protein is CASSRGGNTGELFF. The CDR3 bases are TGTGCCAGCAGCCGGGGGGGGAACACCGGGGAGCTGTTTTTT.

In this sample, this clone turned up once. The chain has TRBV5-4 and TRBJ2-5; TRBD1 aligns across 9 bases. This CDR3 has 15 amino acids. Unmatched junction bases numbered 7, after V lost 3 bases and J lost 4 bases. The germline V gene has CDR1 SGHNT and CDR2 YYREEE (reference sequence). The CDR3 coding sequence is TGTGCCAGCAGCTGGGGACAGGGTGGGGTAGAGACCCAGTACTTC. Translation: CASSWGQGGVETQYF.

J is TRBJ2-2 and V is TRBV14, with a possible D match to TRBD2 (5 bases). CDR1 and CDR2 (germline): SGHDN, FVKESK. CDR3 length equals 17 residues. V was trimmed by 0 bases and J by 5 bases, leaving 16 bases between them. As DNA, the CDR3 is TGTGCCAGCAGCCAAGATTTCGGGGTAGTAAGGACCGGGGAGCTGTTTTTT. This encodes CASSQDFGVVRTGELFF.

The rearrangement uses TRBV29-1 and TRBJ2-7, with TRBD1 matching over 11 bases. The CDR3 length is 14 residues. The V gene's germline CDR1 is SQVTM and CDR2 ANQGSEA. V was pared by 1 base and J by 4 bases, with 3 bases of the junction left unmatched. This CDR3 is CSVEGGTGGYEQYF. CDR3 DNA: TGCAGCGTTGAAGGCGGGACAGGGGGATACGAGCAGTACTTC.

The chain uses TRBV11-3 and TRBJ1-1, with D maybe TRBD1 (6 bases). Germline CDR1 and CDR2: SGHNT and YENEEA. This CDR3 spans 15 amino acids. Deletions cut 5 bases from V and 1 base from J, with 14 bases between. In nucleotides, the CDR3 is TGTGCCAGCAGCCCCACCCCGACAGGGAACACTGAAGCTTTCTTT. Its protein product is CASSPTPTGNTEAFF. The whole variable domain, remainder taken from reference TRBV11-3 and TRBJ1-1, is EAGVVQSPRYKIIEKKQPVAFWCNPISGHNTLYWYLQNLGQGPELLIRYENEEAVDDSQLPKDRFSAERLKGVDSTLKIQPAELGDSAVYLCASSPTPTGNTEAFFGQGTRLTVV.

V gene TRBV11-2 combines with J gene TRBJ2-2, with D possibly being TRBD2 (7 bases). The germline CDR1 and CDR2 sequences are SGHAT and FQNNGV. V dropped 11 bases and J dropped 1 base, with 14 bases sitting between them. The CDR3 runs 14 residues. The CDR3 bases are TGTGCCTCGAGGGGGGGTGTGAACACCGGGGAGCTGTTTTTT. Amino acids: CASRGGVNTGELFF.